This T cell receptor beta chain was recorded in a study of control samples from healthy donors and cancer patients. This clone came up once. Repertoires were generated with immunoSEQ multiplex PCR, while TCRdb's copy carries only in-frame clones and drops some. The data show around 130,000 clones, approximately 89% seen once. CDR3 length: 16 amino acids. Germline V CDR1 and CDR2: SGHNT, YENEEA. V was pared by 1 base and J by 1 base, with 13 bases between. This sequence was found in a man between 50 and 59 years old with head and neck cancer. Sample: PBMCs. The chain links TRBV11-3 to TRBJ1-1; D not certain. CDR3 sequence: CASSLAVGATNTEAFF. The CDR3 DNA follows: TGTGCCAGCAGCTTAGCCGTCGGAGCTACGAACACTGAAGCTTTCTTT.